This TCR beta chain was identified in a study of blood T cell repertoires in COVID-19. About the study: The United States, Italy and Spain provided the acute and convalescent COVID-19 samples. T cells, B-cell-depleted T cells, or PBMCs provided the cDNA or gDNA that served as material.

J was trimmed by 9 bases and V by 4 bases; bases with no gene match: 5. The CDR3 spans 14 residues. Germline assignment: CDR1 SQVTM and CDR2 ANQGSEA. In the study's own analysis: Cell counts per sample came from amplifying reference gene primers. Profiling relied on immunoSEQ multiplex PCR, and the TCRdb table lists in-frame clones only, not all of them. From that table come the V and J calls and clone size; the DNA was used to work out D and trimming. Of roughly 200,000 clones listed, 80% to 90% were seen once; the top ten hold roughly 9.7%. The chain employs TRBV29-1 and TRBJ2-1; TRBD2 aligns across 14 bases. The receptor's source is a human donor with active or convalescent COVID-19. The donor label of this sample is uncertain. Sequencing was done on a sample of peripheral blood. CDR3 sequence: CSVGTSGRWGEQFF. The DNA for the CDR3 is TGCAGCGTTGGGACTAGCGGGAGGTGGGGTGAGCAGTTCTTC.